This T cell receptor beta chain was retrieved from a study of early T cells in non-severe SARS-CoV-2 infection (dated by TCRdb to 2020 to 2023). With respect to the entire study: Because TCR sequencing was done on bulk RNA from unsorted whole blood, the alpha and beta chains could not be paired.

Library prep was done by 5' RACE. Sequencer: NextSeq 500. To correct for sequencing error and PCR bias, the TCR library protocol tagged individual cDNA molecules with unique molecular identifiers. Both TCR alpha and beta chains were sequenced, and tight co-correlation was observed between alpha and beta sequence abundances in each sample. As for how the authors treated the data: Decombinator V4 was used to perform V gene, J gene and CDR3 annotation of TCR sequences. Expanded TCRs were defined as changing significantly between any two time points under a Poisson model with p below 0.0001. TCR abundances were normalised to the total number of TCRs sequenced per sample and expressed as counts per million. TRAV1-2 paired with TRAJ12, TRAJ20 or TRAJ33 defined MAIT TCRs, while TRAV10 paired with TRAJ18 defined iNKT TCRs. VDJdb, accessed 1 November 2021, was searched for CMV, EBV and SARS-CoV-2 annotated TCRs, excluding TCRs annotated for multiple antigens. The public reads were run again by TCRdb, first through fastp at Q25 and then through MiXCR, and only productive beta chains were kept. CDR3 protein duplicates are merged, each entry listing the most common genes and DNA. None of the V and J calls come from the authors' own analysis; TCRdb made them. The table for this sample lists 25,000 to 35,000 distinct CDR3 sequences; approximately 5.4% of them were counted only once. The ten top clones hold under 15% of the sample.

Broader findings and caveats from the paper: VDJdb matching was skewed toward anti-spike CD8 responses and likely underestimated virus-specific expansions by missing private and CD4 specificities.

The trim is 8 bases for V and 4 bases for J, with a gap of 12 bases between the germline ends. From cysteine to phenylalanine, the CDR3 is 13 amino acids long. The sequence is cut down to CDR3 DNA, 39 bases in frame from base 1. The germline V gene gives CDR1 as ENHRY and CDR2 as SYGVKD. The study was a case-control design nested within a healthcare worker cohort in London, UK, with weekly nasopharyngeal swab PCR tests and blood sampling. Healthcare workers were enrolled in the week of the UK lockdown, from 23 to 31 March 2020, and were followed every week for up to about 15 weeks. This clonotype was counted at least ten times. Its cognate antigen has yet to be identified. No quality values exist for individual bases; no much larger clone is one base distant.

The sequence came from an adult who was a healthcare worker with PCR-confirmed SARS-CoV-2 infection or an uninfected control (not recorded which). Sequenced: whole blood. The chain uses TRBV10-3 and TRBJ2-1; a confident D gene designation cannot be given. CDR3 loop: CAIAPHPYNEQFF. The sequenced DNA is TGTGCCATCGCGCCCCACCCGTACAATGAGCAGTTCTTC.